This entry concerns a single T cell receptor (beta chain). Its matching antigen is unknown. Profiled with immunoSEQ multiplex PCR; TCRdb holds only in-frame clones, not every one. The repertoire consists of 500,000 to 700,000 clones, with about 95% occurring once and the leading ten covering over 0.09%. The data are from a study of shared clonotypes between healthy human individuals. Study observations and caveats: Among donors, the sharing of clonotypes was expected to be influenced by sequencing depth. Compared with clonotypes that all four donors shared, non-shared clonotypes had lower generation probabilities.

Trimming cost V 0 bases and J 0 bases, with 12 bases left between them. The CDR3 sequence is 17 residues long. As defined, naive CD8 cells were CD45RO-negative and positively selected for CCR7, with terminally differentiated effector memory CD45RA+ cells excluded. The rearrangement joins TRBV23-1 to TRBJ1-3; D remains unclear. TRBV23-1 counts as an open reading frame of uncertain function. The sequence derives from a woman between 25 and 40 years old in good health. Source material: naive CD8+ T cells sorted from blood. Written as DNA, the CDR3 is TGCGCCAGCAGTCAATCGAGTAAGGTACGCTCTGGAAACACCATATATTTT. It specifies CASSQSSKVRSGNTIYF.